Below, 13 T cell receptor beta chains from the same sample are listed, as sequenced in a study of Graves' ophthalmopathy and Graves' hyperthyroidism. The TCR beta CDR3 regions underwent amplification from RNA transcripts. HTBI-primed first-round RT-PCR preceded second-round multiplex PCR. TCRdb reanalysed the multiplex PCR reads using MiXCR and keeps one entry per CDR3 protein. The sample has about 700,000 distinct CDR3 sequences, about 41% seen once. Sequencing was done on a sample of peripheral blood. Every receptor here comes from an adult man with Graves' ophthalmopathy.

This clonotype was detected ten times or more. The CDR3 nucleotides are TGTGCCAGCACCTCGGGGACTAGCGGGAACCAAGAGACCCAGTACTTC. This codes for CASTSGTSGNQETQYF. The chain recombines TRBV2 with TRBJ2-5, with 13 bases that match TRBD2. Losses at the gene ends were 7 bases for V and 0 bases for J; bases not matched to a gene: 5. The CDR3 is made up of 16 amino acids. The V gene's germline CDR1 is SNHLY and CDR2 FYNNEI.

This clonotype was picked up many times. The chain employs TRBV19 and TRBJ1-6, with TRBD1 matching 10 bases. CDR1 and CDR2 (germline): LNHDA, SQIVND (reference sequence). J was trimmed by 6 bases and V by 5 bases; bases with no gene match: 4. The CDR3 has 15 residues. The CDR3 sequence: CASSGTGDGNSPLHF. CDR3 coding DNA: TGTGCCAGTAGTGGGACAGGGGATGGTAATTCACCCCTCCACTTT.

This clonotype was seen ten or more times. DNA of the CDR3: TGTGCCACCAGCAGAGATGGGGTTTGGAGCTACACCTTC. Encoded protein: CATSRDGVWSYTF. The chain employs TRBV15 and TRBJ1-2, with D unclear. Trimming shortened V by 0 bases and J by 9 bases, and 11 bases separated the two germline ends. The CDR3 spans 13 residues. Per germline, CDR1 LNHNV and CDR2 YYDKDF (reference sequence).

This clonotype was detected many times. This rearrangement joins TRBV7-3 to TRBJ2-2; 13 positions agree with TRBD2. V shed 3 bases and J 1 base; nucleotides not matched to a gene: 2. The CDR3 runs to 17 residues. From germline, CDR1 is SGHTA and CDR2 FQGTGA. CDR3 in amino acids: CASSLGLAGMNTGELFF. The CDR3 DNA is TGTGCCAGCAGCTTGGGACTAGCGGGAATGAACACCGGGGAGCTGTTTTTT.

Regarding this clonotype: One base away lies a much larger clone, so this may be a sequencing read error. The genes are TRBV7-2 and TRBJ2-5; TRBD1 or TRBD2 may be the D gene (5 bases each). CDR1 and CDR2 (germline): SGHTA, FQGNSA. Deletions cut 5 bases from V and 4 bases from J, with 20 bases between. This CDR3 region has 16 residues. The CDR3 DNA reads as TGTGCCAGCAGCCCGGGGACCATCCGGGCGGGAGAGACCCAGTACTTC. This sequence encodes CASSPGTIRAGETQYF.

The CDR3 protein is CATSSLQGLRSPLHF. For the CDR3, the DNA is TGTGCCACCAGCAGCCTACAGGGATTACGTTCACCCCTCCACTTT. This sequence joins TRBV15 and TRBJ1-6; tentative D call: TRBD1 (6 bases). The V end was cut by 3 bases, the J end by 9 bases, with 15 bases between. CDR1 is LNHNV, CDR2 YYDKDF, per germline (reference sequence). The CDR3 runs to 15 residues.

To note about this clonotype: The junction differs from germline at one of its ends, possibly a read error. This rearrangement joins TRBV11-2 to TRBJ2-2; 8 nucleotides line up with TRBD1. In germline, CDR1 is SGHAT, CDR2 FQNNGV. The CDR3 runs to 15 residues. DNA for the CDR3: TGCGCCAGCGGAGACAGGGGTTCTAGCACCGGGGAGCTGTTTTTT. Its protein product is CASGDRGSSTGELFF.

This clonotype came up a few times. This chain uses TRBV4-3 with TRBJ1-1; D is possibly TRBD1 (5 bases). Trimming removed 1 base from V and 2 bases from J, with 11 bases in between. The CDR3 runs to 15 residues. Germline V gene lookup returns CDR1 LGHNA and CDR2 YSLEER. The CDR3 nucleotides read TGCGCCAGCAGCCAAGTAGGGGATCTAAACACTGAAGCTTTCTTT. Its protein product is CASSQVGDLNTEAFF.

Worth noting for this clonotype: Given a much more abundant clone one base away, this may be a read error. The genes are TRBV6-5 and TRBJ1-1; weak D call: TRBD1 (6 bases). This CDR3 is 14 amino acids long. Germline CDR1 and CDR2: MNHEY and SVGAGI. The CDR3, as DNA: TGTGCCAGCAGGCCGGACAGCATGAACACTGAAGCTCTCTTT. Its translation: CASRPDSMNTEALF.

This clonotype has a handful of counts. V and J are TRBV3-1 and TRBJ1-5, with TRBD1 as a possible D gene (5 bases). The CDR3 runs to 15 residues. Germline CDR1 and CDR2: LGHDT and YNNKEL (reference sequence). V was pared by 0 bases and J by 3 bases, with 9 bases between. CDR3 residues: CASSQESTDNQPQHF. Written as DNA, the CDR3 is TGTGCCAGCAGCCAAGAGTCGACAGACAATCAGCCCCAGCATTTT.

The CDR3 protein is CATSGGQGIDGYTF. The DNA of the CDR3 is TGTGCCACCAGCGGCGGACAGGGTATCGATGGCTACACCTTC. This chain connects TRBV15 to TRBJ1-2; 8 positions match TRBD1. This CDR3 comprises 14 residues. The ends lost 5 bases at V and 6 bases at J; junction bases unmatched: 8. Germline loops: CDR1 LNHNV, CDR2 YYDKDF (reference sequence).

This clonotype showed up many times. V is TRBV7-9 and J is TRBJ1-3; D ambiguous. This CDR3 is 13 amino acids long. V was shortened by 10 bases and J by 1 base, with 11 bases between the two germline ends. CDR1 and CDR2 from the germline V gene are SEHNR and FQNEAQ (reference sequence). The CDR3 sequence: CATGSDSGNTIYF. The DNA of the CDR3 is TGTGCCACCGGATCAGATTCTGGAAACACCATATATTTT.

CDR3 residues: CASSWDREADTQYF. The CDR3 bases are TGTGCCAGCAGTTGGGACAGGGAGGCAGATACGCAGTATTTT. The J gene is TRBJ2-3, the V gene TRBV9; 9 nucleotides match TRBD1. The CDR3 has 14 amino acids. Germline V gives CDR1 SGDLS, CDR2 YYNGEE. The V and J ends lost 5 bases and 4 bases, in that order; junction bases with no gene match: 5.